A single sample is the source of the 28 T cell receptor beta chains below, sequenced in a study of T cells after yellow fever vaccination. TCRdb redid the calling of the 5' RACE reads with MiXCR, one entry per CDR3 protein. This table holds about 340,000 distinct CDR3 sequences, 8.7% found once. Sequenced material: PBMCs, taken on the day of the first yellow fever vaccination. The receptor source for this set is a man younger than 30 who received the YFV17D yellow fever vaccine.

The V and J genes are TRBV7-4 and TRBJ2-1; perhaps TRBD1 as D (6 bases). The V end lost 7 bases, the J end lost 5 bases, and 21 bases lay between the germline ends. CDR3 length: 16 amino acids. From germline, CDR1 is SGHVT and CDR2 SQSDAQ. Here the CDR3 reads CASIQTYRVGDNEQFF. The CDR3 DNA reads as TGTGCCAGCATCCAAACTTACAGGGTAGGGGACAATGAGCAGTTCTTC.

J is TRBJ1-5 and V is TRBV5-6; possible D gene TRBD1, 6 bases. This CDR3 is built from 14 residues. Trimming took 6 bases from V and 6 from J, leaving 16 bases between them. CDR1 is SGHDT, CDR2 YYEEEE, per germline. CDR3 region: CASNNREVSQPQHF. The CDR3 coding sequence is TGTGCCAGCAACAACAGGGAAGTCAGTCAGCCCCAGCATTTT.

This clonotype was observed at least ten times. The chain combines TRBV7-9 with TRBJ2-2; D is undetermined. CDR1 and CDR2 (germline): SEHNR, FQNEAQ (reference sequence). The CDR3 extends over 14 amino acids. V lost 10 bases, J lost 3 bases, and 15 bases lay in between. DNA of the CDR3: TGTGCCATTTCCCCCGGGCGCGACACCGGGGAGCTGTTTTTT. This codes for CAISPGRDTGELFF.

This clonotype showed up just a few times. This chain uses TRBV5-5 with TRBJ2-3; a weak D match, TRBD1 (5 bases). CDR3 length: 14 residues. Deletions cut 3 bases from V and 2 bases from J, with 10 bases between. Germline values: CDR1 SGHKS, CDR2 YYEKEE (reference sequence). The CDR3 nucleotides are TGTGCCAGCAGCTCCCTGACAGACACAGATACGCAGTATTTT. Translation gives CASSSLTDTDTQYF.

The CDR3 nucleotides read TGTGCCAGCAGTGAATCCCAGGGGGCGGTAAGCAATGAGCAGTTCTTC. This sequence encodes CASSESQGAVSNEQFF. The chain links TRBV25-1 to TRBJ2-1; 8 positions match TRBD1. Germline CDR1 reads MGHDK; CDR2 reads SYGVNS. With 1 base clipped from V and 6 bases from J, the junction kept 8 bases outside the gene matches. The CDR3 covers 16 residues. Supplemented by reference TRBV25-1 and TRBJ2-1, the full variable domain reads EADIYQTPRYLVIGTGKKITLECSQTMGHDKMYWYQQDPGMELHLIHYSYGVNSTEKGDLSSESTVSRIRTEHFPLTLESARPSHTSQYLCASSESQGAVSNEQFFGPGTRLTVL.

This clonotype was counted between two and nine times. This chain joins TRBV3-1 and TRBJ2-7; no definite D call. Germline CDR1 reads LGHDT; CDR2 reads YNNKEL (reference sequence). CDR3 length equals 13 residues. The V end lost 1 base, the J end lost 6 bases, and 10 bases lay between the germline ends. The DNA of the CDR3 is TGTGCCAGCAGCCAAGGGTGGGTTCCCGAGCAGTACTTC. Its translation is CASSQGWVPEQYF.

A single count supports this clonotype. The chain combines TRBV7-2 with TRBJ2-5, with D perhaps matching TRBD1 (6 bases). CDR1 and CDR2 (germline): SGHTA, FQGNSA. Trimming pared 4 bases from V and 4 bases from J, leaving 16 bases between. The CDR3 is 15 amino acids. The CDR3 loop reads CASSSGAGAGETQYF. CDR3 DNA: TGTGCCAGCAGCTCGGGCGCAGGGGCGGGAGAGACCCAGTACTTC.

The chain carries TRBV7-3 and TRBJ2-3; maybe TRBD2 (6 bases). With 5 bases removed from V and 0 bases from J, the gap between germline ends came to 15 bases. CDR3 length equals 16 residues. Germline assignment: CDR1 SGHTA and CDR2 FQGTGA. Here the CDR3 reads CASSATRDLSTDTQYF. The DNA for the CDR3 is TGTGCCAGCAGCGCTACTAGGGACTTGAGCACAGATACGCAGTATTTT.

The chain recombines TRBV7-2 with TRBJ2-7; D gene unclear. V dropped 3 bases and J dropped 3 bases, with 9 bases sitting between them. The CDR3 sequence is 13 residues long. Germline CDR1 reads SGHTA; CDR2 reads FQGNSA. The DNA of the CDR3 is TGTGCCAGCAGCTTCGATGGCTACTACGAGCAGTACTTC. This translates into CASSFDGYYEQYF. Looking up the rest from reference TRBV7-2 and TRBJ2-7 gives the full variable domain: GAGVSQSPSNKVTEKGKDVELRCDPISGHTALYWYRQSLGQGLEFLIYFQGNSAPDKSGLPSDRFSAERTGGSVSTLTIQRTQQEDSAVYLCASSFDGYYEQYFGPGTRLTVT.

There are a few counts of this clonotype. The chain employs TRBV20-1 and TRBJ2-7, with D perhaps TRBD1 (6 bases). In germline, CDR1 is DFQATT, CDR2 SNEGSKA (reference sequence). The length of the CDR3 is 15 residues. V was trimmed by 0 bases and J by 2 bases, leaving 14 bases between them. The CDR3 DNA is TGCAGTGCTAGAGACCCTCCAGGGGTCGCCTACGAGCAGTACGTC. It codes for CSARDPPGVAYEQYV.

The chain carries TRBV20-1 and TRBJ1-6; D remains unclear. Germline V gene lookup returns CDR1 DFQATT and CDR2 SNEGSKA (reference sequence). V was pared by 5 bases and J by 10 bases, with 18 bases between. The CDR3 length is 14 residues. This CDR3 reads CSAGLGPPQSPLHF. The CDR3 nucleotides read TGCAGTGCTGGACTTGGCCCCCCTCAGTCACCCCTCCACTTT.

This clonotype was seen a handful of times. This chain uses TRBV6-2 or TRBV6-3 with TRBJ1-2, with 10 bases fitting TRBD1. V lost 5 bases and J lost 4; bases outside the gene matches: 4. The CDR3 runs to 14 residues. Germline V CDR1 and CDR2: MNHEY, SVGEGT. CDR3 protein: CASSDRGHGYGYTF. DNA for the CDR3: TGTGCCAGCAGTGACAGGGGGCACGGCTATGGCTACACCTTC.

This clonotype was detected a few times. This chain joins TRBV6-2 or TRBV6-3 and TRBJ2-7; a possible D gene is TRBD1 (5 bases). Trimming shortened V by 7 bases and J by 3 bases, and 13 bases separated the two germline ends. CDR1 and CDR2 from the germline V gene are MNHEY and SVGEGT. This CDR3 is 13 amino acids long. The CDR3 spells CASNTNTGYEQYF. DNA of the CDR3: TGTGCCAGCAACACCAATACAGGCTACGAGCAGTACTTC.

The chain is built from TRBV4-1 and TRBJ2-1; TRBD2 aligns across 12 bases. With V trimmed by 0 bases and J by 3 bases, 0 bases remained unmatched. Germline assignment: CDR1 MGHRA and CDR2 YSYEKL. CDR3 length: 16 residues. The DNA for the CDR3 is TGCGCCAGCAGCCAAGAACTAGCGGGGGGCTACAATGAGCAGTTCTTC. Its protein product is CASSQELAGGYNEQFF.

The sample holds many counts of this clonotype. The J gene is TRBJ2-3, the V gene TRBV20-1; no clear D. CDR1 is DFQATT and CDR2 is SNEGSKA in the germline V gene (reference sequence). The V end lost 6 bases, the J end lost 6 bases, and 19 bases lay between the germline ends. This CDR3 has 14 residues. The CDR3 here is CSAPRSPSKDTQYF. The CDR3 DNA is TGCAGTGCCCCGCGTAGCCCCTCGAAGGATACGCAGTATTTT.

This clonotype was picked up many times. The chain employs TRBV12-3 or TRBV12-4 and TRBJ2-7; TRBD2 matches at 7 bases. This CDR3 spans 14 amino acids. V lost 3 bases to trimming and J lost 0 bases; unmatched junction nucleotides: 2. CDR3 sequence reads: CASSLGGSSYEQYF. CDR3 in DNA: TGTGCCAGCAGTTTGGGGGGGAGCTCCTACGAGCAGTACTTC.

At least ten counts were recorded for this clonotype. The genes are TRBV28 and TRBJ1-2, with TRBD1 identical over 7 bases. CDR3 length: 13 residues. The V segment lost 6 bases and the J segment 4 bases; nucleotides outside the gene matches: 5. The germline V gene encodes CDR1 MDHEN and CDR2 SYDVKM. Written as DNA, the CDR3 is TGTGCCAGCAGACGAGAGGGGGCCTATGGCTACACCTTC. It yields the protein CASRREGAYGYTF.

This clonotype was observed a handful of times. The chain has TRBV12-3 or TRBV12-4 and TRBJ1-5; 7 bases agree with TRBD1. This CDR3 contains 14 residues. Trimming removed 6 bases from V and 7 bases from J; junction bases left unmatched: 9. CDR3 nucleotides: TGTGCCAGCAGGCCCACAGGGGACGGGCAGCCCCAGCATTTT. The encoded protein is CASRPTGDGQPQHF.

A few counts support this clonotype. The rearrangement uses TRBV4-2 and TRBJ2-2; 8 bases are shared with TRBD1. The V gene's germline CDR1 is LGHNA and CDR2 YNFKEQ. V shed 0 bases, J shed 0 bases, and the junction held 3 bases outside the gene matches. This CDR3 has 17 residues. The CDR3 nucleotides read TGTGCCAGCAGCCAAGAGGACAGGGACTCGAACACCGGGGAGCTGTTTTTT. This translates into CASSQEDRDSNTGELFF.

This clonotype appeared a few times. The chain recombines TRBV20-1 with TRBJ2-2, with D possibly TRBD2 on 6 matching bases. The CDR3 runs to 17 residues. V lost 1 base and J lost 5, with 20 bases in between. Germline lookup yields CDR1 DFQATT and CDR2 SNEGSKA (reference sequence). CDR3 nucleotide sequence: TGCAGTGCTAGAGCGAGAAGGAGGGCTCCGGGGACCGGGGAGCTGTTTTTT. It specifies CSARARRRAPGTGELFF.

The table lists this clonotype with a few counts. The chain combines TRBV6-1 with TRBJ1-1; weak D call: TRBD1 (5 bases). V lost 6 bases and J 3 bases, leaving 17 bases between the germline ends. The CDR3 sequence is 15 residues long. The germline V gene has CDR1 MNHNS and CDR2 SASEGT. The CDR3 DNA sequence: TGTGCCAGCAGCCGACGGCGAGGGGATCACACTGAAGCTTTCTTT. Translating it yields CASSRRRGDHTEAFF.

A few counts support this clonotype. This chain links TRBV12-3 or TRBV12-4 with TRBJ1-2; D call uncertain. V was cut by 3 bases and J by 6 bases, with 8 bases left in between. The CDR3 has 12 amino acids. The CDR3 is CASSFERDGYTF. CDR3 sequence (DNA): TGTGCCAGCAGTTTCGAGAGGGATGGCTACACCTTC.

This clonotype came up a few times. In nucleotides, the CDR3 is TGTGCCAGCGGAGCCGGGACAGAGTACGAGCAGTACTTC. Protein product: CASGAGTEYEQYF. The chain employs TRBV6-6 and TRBJ2-7; 7 nucleotides align to TRBD1. Germline CDR1 is MNHNY and CDR2 is SVGAGI (reference sequence). This CDR3 comprises 13 residues. V gave up 8 bases and J gave up 4 bases; unmatched junction bases: 8.

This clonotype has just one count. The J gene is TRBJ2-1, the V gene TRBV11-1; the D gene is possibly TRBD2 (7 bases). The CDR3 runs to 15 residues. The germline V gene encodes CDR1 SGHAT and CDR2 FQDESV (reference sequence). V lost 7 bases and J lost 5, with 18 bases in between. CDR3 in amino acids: CASTRGGGPHNEQFF. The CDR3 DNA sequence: TGTGCCAGCACCCGAGGGGGGGGGCCCCACAATGAGCAGTTCTTC.

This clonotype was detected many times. The CDR3 sequence is CASSQVTGDGYTF. CDR3 DNA: TGCGCCAGCAGCCAAGTGACCGGGGATGGCTACACCTTC. The V call is TRBV4-3, the J call TRBJ1-2; D remains ambiguous. V lost 1 base and J lost 6, with 9 bases in between. CDR3 length: 13 residues. From germline, CDR1 is LGHNA and CDR2 YSLEER.

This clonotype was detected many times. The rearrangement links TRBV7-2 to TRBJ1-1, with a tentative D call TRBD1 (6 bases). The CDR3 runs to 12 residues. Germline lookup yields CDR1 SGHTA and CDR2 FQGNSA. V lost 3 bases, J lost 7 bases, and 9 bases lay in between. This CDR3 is CASSFRGIEAFF. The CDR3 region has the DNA TGTGCCAGCAGCTTTAGGGGGATTGAAGCTTTCTTT.

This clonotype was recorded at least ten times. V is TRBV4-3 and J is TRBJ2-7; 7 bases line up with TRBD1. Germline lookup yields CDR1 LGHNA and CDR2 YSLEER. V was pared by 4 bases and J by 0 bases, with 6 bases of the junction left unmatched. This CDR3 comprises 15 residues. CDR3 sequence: CASSRLRDSSYEQYF. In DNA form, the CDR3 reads TGCGCCAGCAGCCGGCTCCGGGACAGCTCCTACGAGCAGTACTTC.

The CDR3: CASSQLGGEQYF. CDR3 coding DNA: TGTGCCAGCAGCCAACTGGGTGGCGAGCAGTACTTC. V usage is TRBV3-1 and J usage is TRBJ2-7, with D uncertain. The V end was cut by 2 bases, the J end by 6 bases, with 8 bases between. This CDR3 comprises 12 residues. The germline CDR1 and CDR2 sequences are LGHDT and YNNKEL (reference sequence).